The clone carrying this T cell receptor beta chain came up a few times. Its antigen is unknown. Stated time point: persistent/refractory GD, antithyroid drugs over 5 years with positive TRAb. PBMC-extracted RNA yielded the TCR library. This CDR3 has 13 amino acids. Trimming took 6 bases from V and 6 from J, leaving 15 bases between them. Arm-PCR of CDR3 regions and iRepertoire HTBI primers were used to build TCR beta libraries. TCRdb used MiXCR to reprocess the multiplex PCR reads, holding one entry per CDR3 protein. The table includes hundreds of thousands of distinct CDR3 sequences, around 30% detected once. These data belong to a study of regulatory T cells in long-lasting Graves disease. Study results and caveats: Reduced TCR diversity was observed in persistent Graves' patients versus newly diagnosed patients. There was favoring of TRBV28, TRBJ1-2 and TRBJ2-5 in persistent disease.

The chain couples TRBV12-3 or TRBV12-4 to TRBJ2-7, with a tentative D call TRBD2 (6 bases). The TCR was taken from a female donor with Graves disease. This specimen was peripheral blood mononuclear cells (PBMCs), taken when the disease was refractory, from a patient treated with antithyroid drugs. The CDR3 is CASSPGGKSEQYF. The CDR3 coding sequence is TGTGCCAGCAGCCCCGGGGGTAAGTCCGAGCAGTACTTC.